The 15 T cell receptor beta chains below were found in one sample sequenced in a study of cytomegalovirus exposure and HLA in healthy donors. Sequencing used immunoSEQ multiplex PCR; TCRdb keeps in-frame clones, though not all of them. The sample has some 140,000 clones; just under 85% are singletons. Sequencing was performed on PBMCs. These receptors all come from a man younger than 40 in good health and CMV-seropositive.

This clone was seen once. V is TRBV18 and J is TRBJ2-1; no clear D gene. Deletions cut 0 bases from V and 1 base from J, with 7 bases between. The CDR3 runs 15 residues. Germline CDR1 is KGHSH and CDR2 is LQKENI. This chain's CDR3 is CASSPPRGSYNEQFF. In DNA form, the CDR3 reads TGTGCCAGCTCACCACCCAGAGGATCCTACAATGAGCAGTTCTTC.

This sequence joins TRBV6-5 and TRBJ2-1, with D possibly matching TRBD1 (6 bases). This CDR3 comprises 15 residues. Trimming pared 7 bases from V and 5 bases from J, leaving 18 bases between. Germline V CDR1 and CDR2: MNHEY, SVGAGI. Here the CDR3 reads CASNSNRVLHNEQFF. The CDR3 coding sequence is TGTGCCAGCAATTCCAACAGGGTATTGCACAATGAGCAGTTCTTC.

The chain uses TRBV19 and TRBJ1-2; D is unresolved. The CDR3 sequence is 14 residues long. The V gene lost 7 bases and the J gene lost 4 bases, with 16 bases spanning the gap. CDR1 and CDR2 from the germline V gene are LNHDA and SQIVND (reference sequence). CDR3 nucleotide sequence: TGTGCCAGTATCCAAAGGGAGCGATTCTATGGCTACACCTTC. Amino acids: CASIQRERFYGYTF.

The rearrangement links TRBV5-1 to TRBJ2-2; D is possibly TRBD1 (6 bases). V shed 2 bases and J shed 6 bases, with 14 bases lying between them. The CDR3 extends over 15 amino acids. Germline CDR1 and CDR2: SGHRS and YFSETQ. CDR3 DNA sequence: TGCGCCAGCAGCTTATTCAGGGGTGACTCCGGGGAGCTGTTTTTT. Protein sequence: CASSLFRGDSGELFF.

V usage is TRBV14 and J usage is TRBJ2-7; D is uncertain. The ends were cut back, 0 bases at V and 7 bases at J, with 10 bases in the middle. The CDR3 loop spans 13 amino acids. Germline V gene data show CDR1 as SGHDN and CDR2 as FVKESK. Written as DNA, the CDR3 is TGTGCCAGCAGCCAAGATCGGAGTAGTGAGCAGTACTTC. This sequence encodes CASSQDRSSEQYF.

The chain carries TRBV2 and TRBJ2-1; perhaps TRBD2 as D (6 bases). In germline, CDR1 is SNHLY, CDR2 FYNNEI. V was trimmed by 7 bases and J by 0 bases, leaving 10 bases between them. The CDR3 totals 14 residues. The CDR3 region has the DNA TGTGCCAGCAAGGAGGGGAGCTCCTACAATGAGCAGTTCTTC. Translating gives CASKEGSSYNEQFF.

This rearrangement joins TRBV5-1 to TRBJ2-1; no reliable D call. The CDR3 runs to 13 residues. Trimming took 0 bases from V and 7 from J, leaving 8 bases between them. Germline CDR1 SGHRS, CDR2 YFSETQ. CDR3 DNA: TGCGCCAGCAGCTTGGGTCCGTCGAATGAGCAGTTCTTC. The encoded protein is CASSLGPSNEQFF.

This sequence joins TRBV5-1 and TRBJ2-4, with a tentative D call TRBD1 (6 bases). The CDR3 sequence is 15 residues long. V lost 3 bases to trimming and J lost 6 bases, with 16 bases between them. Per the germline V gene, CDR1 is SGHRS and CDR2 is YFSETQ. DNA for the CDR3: TGCGCCAGCAGCTCCGCCGGCCAAGGGGGAAACATTCAGTACTTC. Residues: CASSSAGQGGNIQYF.

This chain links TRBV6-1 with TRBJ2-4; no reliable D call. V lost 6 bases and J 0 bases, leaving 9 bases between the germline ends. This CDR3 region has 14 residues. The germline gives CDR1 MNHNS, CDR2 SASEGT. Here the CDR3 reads CASSPGLAKNIQYF. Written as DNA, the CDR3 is TGTGCCAGCAGCCCGGGTCTAGCCAAAAACATTCAGTACTTC.

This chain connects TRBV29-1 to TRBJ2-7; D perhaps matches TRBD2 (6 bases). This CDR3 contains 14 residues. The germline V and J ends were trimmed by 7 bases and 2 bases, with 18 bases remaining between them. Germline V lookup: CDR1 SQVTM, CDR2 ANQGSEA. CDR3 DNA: TGCAGCGCTGCGGGATGGACGGAAACCTACGAGCAGTACTTC. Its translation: CSAAGWTETYEQYF.

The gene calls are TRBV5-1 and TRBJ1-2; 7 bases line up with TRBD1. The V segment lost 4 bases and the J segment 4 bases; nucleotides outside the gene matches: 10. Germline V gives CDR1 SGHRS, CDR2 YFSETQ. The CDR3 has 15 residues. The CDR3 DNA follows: TGCGCCAGCAGCAGATCCGGGACAGATTCCTATGGCTACACCTTC. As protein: CASSRSGTDSYGYTF.

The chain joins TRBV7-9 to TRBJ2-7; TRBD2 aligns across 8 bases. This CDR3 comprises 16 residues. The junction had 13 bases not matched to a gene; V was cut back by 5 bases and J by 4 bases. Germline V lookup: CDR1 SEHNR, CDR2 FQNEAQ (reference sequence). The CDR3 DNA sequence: TGTGCCAGCAGCCCCCGGGGAACTAGCGGCAGGTACGAGCAGTACTTC. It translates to CASSPRGTSGRYEQYF.

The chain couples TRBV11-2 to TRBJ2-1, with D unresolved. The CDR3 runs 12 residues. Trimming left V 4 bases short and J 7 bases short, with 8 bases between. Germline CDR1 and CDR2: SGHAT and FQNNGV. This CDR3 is CASSSYRNEQFF. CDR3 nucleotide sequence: TGTGCCAGCAGCTCCTACAGAAATGAGCAGTTCTTC.

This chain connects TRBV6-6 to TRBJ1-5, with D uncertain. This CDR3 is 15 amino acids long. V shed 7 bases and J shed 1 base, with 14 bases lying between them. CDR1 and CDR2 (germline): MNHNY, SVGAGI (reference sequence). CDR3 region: CASNNGGLSNQPQHF. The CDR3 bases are TGTGCCAGCAACAATGGAGGGTTAAGCAATCAGCCCCAGCATTTT.

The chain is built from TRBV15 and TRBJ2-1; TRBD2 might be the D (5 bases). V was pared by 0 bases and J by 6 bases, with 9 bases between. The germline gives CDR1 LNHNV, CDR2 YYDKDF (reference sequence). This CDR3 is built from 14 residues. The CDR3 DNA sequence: TGTGCCACCAGCAGAGATCGGCTAGCCAATGAGCAGTTCTTC. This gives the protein CATSRDRLANEQFF.